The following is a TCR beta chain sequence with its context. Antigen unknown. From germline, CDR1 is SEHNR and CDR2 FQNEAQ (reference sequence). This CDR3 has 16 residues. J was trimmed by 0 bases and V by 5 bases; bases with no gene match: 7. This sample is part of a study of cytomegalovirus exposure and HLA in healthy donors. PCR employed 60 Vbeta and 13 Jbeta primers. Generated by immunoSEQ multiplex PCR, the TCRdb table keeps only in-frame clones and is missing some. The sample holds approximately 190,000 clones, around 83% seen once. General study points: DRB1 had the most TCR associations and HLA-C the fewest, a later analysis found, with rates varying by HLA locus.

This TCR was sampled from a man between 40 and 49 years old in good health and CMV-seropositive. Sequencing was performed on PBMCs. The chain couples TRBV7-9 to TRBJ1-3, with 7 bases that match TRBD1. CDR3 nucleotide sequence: TGTGCCAGCAGCGAGAGAGGGACAGTCTCTGGAAACACCATATATTTT. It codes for CASSERGTVSGNTIYF. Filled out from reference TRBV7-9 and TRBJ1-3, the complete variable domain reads DTGVSQNPRHKITKRGQNVTFRCDPISEHNRLYWYRQTLGQGPEFLTYFQNEAQLEKSRLLSDRFSAERPKGSFSTLEIQRTEQGDSAMYLCASSERGTVSGNTIYFGEGSWLTVV.